The 20 T cell receptor beta chains given below trace back to one sample, sequenced in a study of cytomegalovirus exposure and HLA in healthy donors. 13 Jbeta primers and 60 Vbeta primers were used for the PCR. Here immunoSEQ multiplex PCR was the method, and the copy in TCRdb shows in-frame clones only, minus some. The sample includes approximately 160,000 clones, 75% to 80% of them seen just once. Sequenced input: PBMCs. The receptors stem from a woman in her 40s in good health and CMV-seropositive.

The chain uses TRBV5-6 and TRBJ1-2, with 7 bases lining up with TRBD1. Germline CDR1 reads SGHDT; CDR2 reads YYEEEE. CDR3 size: 14 residues. The V gene end was trimmed by 4 bases and the J gene end by 1 base; junction bases not matched to a gene: 4. The CDR3 protein is CASSTTGFNYGYTF. The CDR3 nucleotides read TGTGCCAGCAGCACGACAGGGTTTAACTATGGCTACACCTTC.

The CDR3 region is CASSPKERQGLNEQFF. The CDR3 region has the DNA TGTGCCAGCAGCCCCAAGGAGAGACAAGGACTAAATGAGCAGTTCTTC. J is TRBJ2-1 and V is TRBV25-1, with a weak D call TRBD2 (6 bases). From germline, CDR1 is MGHDK and CDR2 SYGVNS. Between the trimmed V and J ends, which lost 6 bases and 7 bases, there was a span of 22 bases. The CDR3 contains 16 residues. Using reference TRBV25-1 and TRBJ2-1 for the parts outside the CDR3, the full variable domain is EADIYQTPRYLVIGTGKKITLECSQTMGHDKMYWYQQDPGMELHLIHYSYGVNSTEKGDLSSESTVSRIRTEHFPLTLESARPSHTSQYLCASSPKERQGLNEQFFGPGTRLTVL.

This chain connects TRBV5-6 to TRBJ2-5, with D uncertain. This CDR3 contains 13 residues. V was clipped by 2 bases and J by 3 bases, with 8 bases between them. CDR1 and CDR2 (germline): SGHDT, YYEEEE. The CDR3 sequence is CASSFAAKETQYF. Written as DNA, the CDR3 is TGTGCCAGCAGCTTCGCAGCGAAAGAGACCCAGTACTTC.

This chain connects TRBV7-2 to TRBJ2-7; 10 bases are shared with TRBD2. V shed 4 bases and J 4 bases; nucleotides not matched to a gene: 4. The CDR3 spans 14 residues. Germline V lookup: CDR1 SGHTA, CDR2 FQGNSA. CDR3 in DNA: TGTGCCAGCAGCTATAGCGGGGGGTCGTACGAGCAGTACTTC. Protein product: CASSYSGGSYEQYF.

This chain uses TRBV10-2 with TRBJ2-7; TRBD1 matches at 10 bases. Germline values: CDR1 WSHSY, CDR2 SAAADI. The CDR3 is made up of 16 amino acids. Trimming took 3 bases from V and 9 from J; bases not matched to a gene: 14. The CDR3 DNA reads TGCGCCAGCAGTGAAGGTCACGGGACAGGGGCAATCGGGCAGTACTTC. Protein: CASSEGHGTGAIGQYF.

The rearrangement links TRBV18 to TRBJ1-2, with 7 bases aligning to TRBD1. V shed 8 bases and J 7 bases; nucleotides not matched to a gene: 19. This CDR3 spans 16 amino acids. Looked up from germline, CDR1 is KGHSH and CDR2 is LQKENI. The CDR3 nucleotides read TGTGCCAGCCTTCACAGTACAGGGGAGGTGGTGTCTGGCTACACCTTC. Its protein product is CASLHSTGEVVSGYTF.

This rearrangement joins TRBV6-1 to TRBJ2-7; D is perhaps TRBD1 (5 bases). The CDR3 consists of 14 residues. Germline lookup yields CDR1 MNHNS and CDR2 SASEGT. V lost 4 bases to trimming and J lost 3 bases, with 13 bases between them. The CDR3 protein is CASSAPGSLYEQYF. In DNA, the CDR3 is TGTGCCAGCAGTGCACCAGGGTCCCTCTACGAGCAGTACTTC.

This rearrangement joins TRBV2 to TRBJ2-7; 9 bases match TRBD1. Germline V gene lookup returns CDR1 SNHLY and CDR2 FYNNEI. The V segment lost 6 bases and the J segment 3 bases; nucleotides outside the gene matches: 6. The CDR3 is made up of 14 amino acids. The CDR3 region has the DNA TGTGCCAGCAGGTCACAGGGGGCGAGCTACGAGCAGTACTTC. Translated, it gives CASRSQGASYEQYF.

This clone was recorded only once. V gene TRBV19 combines with J gene TRBJ1-5; a possible D gene is TRBD1 (6 bases). Germline V lookup: CDR1 LNHDA, CDR2 SQIVND (reference sequence). CDR3 length: 13 residues. V was clipped by 5 bases and J by 7 bases, with 12 bases between them. CDR3 sequence reads: CASSSQGRQPQHF. The CDR3 DNA reads TGTGCCAGTAGTTCACAGGGTCGGCAGCCCCAGCATTTT.

This clone appeared a single time. Here the CDR3 reads CASSFTGTPNTEAFF. CDR3 in DNA: TGTGCCAGCAGCTTCACCGGGACACCGAACACTGAAGCTTTCTTT. This chain joins TRBV5-8 and TRBJ1-1; D perhaps matches TRBD1 (6 bases). The CDR3 loop spans 15 amino acids. Germline V gene sequence: CDR1 SGHTS, CDR2 YDEGEE. Trimming took off 2 bases at V and 1 base at J, with 12 bases between the two ends. The full variable domain, rest sourced from reference TRBV5-8 and TRBJ1-1, is EAGVTQSPTHLIKTRGQQATLRCSPISGHTSVYWYQQALGLGLQFLLWYDEGEERNRGNFPPRFSGRQFPNYSSELNVNALELEDSALYLCASSFTGTPNTEAFFGQGTRLTVV.

In this sample, this clone turned up a few times. The chain links TRBV7-9 to TRBJ1-2; D call uncertain. V was cut by 5 bases and J by 4 bases, with 11 bases left in between. CDR1 and CDR2 (germline): SEHNR, FQNEAQ (reference sequence). This CDR3 is built from 13 residues. The CDR3 here is CASSGETLYGYTF. CDR3 DNA: TGTGCCAGCAGCGGGGAGACCCTCTATGGCTACACCTTC.

V usage is TRBV6-5 and J usage is TRBJ1-2; 7 bases agree with TRBD1. The CDR3 contains 13 residues. J was trimmed by 5 bases and V by 5 bases; bases with no gene match: 5. In germline, CDR1 is MNHEY, CDR2 SVGAGI. CDR3: CASSTRQGYGYTF. The CDR3 coding sequence is TGTGCCAGCAGTACACGACAGGGTTATGGCTACACCTTC.

The chain carries TRBV10-3 and TRBJ2-1; 10 nucleotides agree with TRBD2. Per germline, CDR1 ENHRY and CDR2 SYGVKD. The V and J ends lost 4 bases and 7 bases, in that order; junction bases with no gene match: 1. The CDR3 sequence is 13 residues long. For the CDR3, the DNA is TGTGCCATCAGTGCACTAGCGGGGAATGAGCAGTTCTTC. Its translation is CAISALAGNEQFF.

This clone appeared once. V usage is TRBV6-5 and J usage is TRBJ2-7; maybe TRBD1 (6 bases). V lost 6 bases, J lost 0 bases, and 15 bases lay in between. Germline V lookup: CDR1 MNHEY, CDR2 SVGAGI. This CDR3 is built from 15 residues. The CDR3: CASSPGTLSSYEQYF. The DNA for the CDR3 is TGTGCCAGCAGCCCTGGGACACTATCCTCCTACGAGCAGTACTTC.

The chain couples TRBV5-4 to TRBJ2-1; tentative D call: TRBD1 (5 bases). Trimming stripped 6 bases from V and 6 bases from J, with 16 bases between. Germline V CDR1 and CDR2: SGHNT, YYREEE (reference sequence). The CDR3 consists of 14 residues. The CDR3 reads CASTHAAQGNEQFF. The CDR3, as DNA: TGTGCCAGCACCCACGCCGCCCAGGGCAATGAGCAGTTCTTC. The full variable domain, rest sourced from reference TRBV5-4 and TRBJ2-1, is ETGVTQSPTHLIKTRGQQVTLRCSSQSGHNTVSWYQQALGQGPQFIFQYYREEENGRGNFPPRFSGLQFPNYSSELNVNALELDDSALYLCASTHAAQGNEQFFGPGTRLTVL.

Here the CDR3 DNA reads TGCGCCAGTCGCCCGGGACTAGCGACAGATACGCAGTATTTT. It translates to CASRPGLATDTQYF. The rearrangement joins TRBV5-1 to TRBJ2-3; 10 bases agree with TRBD2. The V and J ends lost 8 bases and 3 bases, in that order; junction bases with no gene match: 6. In germline, CDR1 is SGHRS, CDR2 YFSETQ. This CDR3 is built from 14 residues.

This chain connects TRBV30 to TRBJ2-1; 8 nucleotides align to TRBD2. The V gene end was trimmed by 6 bases and the J gene end by 3 bases; junction bases not matched to a gene: 13. Germline-derived CDR1 and CDR2 are GTSNPN and SVGIG (reference sequence). The CDR3 has 16 residues. The CDR3 nucleotides read TGTGCCTGCTCCTCGCCCCCGGGGGGGCTCTACAATGAGCAGTTCTTC. It translates to CACSSPPGGLYNEQFF. The full variable domain, completed using reference TRBV30 and TRBJ2-1, is SQTIHQWPATLVQPVGSPLSLECTVEGTSNPNLYWYRQAAGRGLQLLFYSVGIGQISSEVPQNLSASRPQDRQFILSSKKLLLSDSGFYLCACSSPPGGLYNEQFFGPGTRLTVL.

CDR3 nucleotides: TGTGCCTGGAGTGTAACAGGGGACACTGAAGCTTTCTTT. Residues: CAWSVTGDTEAFF. The chain joins TRBV30 to TRBJ1-1, with 7 bases that match TRBD1. Trimming cost V 0 bases and J 3 bases; bases outside gene matches: 1. The CDR3 is 13 amino acids. The germline V gene encodes CDR1 GTSNPN and CDR2 SVGIG (reference sequence).

Here the CDR3 DNA reads TGTGCCAGCAGCACCGGACAGGGGGCCCCGAATGGCTACACCTTC. It codes for CASSTGQGAPNGYTF. This chain uses TRBV7-2 with TRBJ1-2; TRBD1 aligns across 11 bases. Germline CDR1 and CDR2: SGHTA and FQGNSA. V shed 5 bases, J shed 6 bases, and the junction held 8 bases outside the gene matches. The CDR3 is 15 amino acids.

V gene TRBV10-1 combines with J gene TRBJ2-1; D ambiguous. Deletions cut 4 bases from V and 3 bases from J, with 10 bases between. This CDR3 comprises 14 residues. Germline V gives CDR1 WNHNN, CDR2 SYGVQD (reference sequence). Here the CDR3 reads CASSASRFYNEQFF. CDR3 nucleotide sequence: TGCGCCAGCAGTGCGAGTAGATTCTACAATGAGCAGTTCTTC.